This TCR beta chain comes out of a study of low-dose radiotherapy and immunotherapy resistance in tumors. TCRs underwent about 20 PCR cycles of amplification with a constant-region primer and V-primer adapter. TCRdb analysed the reads with MiXCR anew, one entry per CDR3 protein. The table includes approximately 52,000 distinct CDR3 sequences, approximately 33% detected once. The CDR3 covers 13 residues. Germline loops: CDR1 SEHNR, CDR2 FQNEAQ (reference sequence). With regard to this clonotype: One end of the junction varies from germline; a read error may be responsible.

The time point: after trial treatment. Treatment of the sample: LDRT plus nivolumab, ipilimumab, low-dose cyclophosphamide and aspirin (RACIN trial). The clonotype originates from a male donor with rectosigmoid adenocarcinoma. V gene TRBV7-9 combines with J gene TRBJ2-3; D call uncertain. This sample comprised PBMCs, obtained after low-dose radiotherapy plus immunotherapy. The CDR3: CASSFPGTYTQYF. CDR3 DNA: TGTGCCAGCAGCTTCCCAGGCACATATACGCAGTATTTT. Drawing the rest from reference TRBV7-9 and TRBJ2-3, the complete variable domain is DTGVSQNPRHKITKRGQNVTFRCDPISEHNRLYWYRQTLGQGPEFLTYFQNEAQLEKSRLLSDRFSAERPKGSFSTLEIQRTEQGDSAMYLCASSFPGTYTQYFGPGTRLTVL.